One sample yielded the 7 T cell receptor beta chains listed below, sequenced in a study of blood T cells in healthy people across ages. Together with a sample-barcoded 5' primer, a J-beta primer mix was included in a second PCR lasting roughly 6 to 12 cycles. TCRdb reprocessed the 5' RACE reads via MiXCR and lists one record per CDR3 protein. This table has 2 million or so distinct CDR3 sequences, just under 50% appearing once. The sample consisted of blood. The receptors shown here come from a woman aged 40-49 years in good health.

In its sample, this clonotype was seen a few times. The chain links TRBV20-1 to TRBJ2-3, with D perhaps TRBD2 (6 bases). This CDR3 comprises 14 residues. Germline V CDR1 and CDR2: DFQATT, SNEGSKA (reference sequence). The germline V and J ends were trimmed by 5 bases and 2 bases, with 14 bases remaining between them. The DNA of the CDR3 is TGCAGTGCTCAGGCCGGGAGTACCACAGATACGCAGTATTTT. Its protein product is CSAQAGSTTDTQYF.

V gene TRBV7-2 combines with J gene TRBJ1-1, with 9 bases matching TRBD1. The CDR3 is 14 residues long. With 4 bases clipped from V and 5 bases from J, the junction kept 5 bases outside the gene matches. CDR1 and CDR2 from the germline V gene are SGHTA and FQGNSA. The CDR3 region has the DNA TGTGCCAGCAGCTCGACAGGGGGAATGACTGAAGCTTTCTTT. It encodes CASSSTGGMTEAFF.

The chain combines TRBV9 with TRBJ2-7, with D perhaps TRBD1 (6 bases). V gave up 5 bases and J gave up 3 bases, with 21 bases separating them. The CDR3 has 16 amino acids. Germline CDR1 reads SGDLS; CDR2 reads YYNGEE. The CDR3 sequence: CASRLLGRWDNYEQYF. CDR3 DNA sequence: TGTGCCAGCAGGCTTCTAGGCAGGTGGGACAACTACGAGCAGTACTTC.

This clonotype was seen repeatedly, ten times or more. The chain is built from TRBV10-3 and TRBJ2-5, with D perhaps TRBD1 (6 bases). The CDR3 is 15 residues long. Trimming cost V 10 bases and J 3 bases, with 21 bases left between them. The germline V gene has CDR1 ENHRY and CDR2 SYGVKD. CDR3 region: CATRPQGQLEETQYF. Here the CDR3 DNA reads TGTGCCACCCGCCCACAAGGACAGTTGGAAGAGACCCAGTACTTC.

This clonotype was seen a handful of times. The rearrangement uses TRBV9 and TRBJ1-2; D possibly corresponds to TRBD1 (6 bases). The CDR3 is made up of 16 amino acids. V was pared by 3 bases and J by 6 bases, with 21 bases between. The germline V gene has CDR1 SGDLS and CDR2 YYNGEE. DNA of the CDR3: TGTGCCAGCAGCGCCCCGGGGGGGCAGGGTGAACATGGCTACACCTTC. Translation: CASSAPGGQGEHGYTF.

The chain links TRBV6-1 to TRBJ2-5, with 8 bases matching TRBD1. J gave up 6 bases and V 5 bases, and 8 bases lay outside the gene matches. The V gene's germline CDR1 is MNHNS and CDR2 SASEGT. The CDR3 runs to 14 residues. CDR3 amino acids: CASSISGGSKTQYF. The CDR3 bases are TGTGCCAGCAGTATTTCAGGGGGCTCGAAGACCCAGTACTTC.

The chain carries TRBV20-1 and TRBJ2-7; D remains ambiguous. This CDR3 comprises 14 residues. The germline V gene has CDR1 DFQATT and CDR2 SNEGSKA (reference sequence). V was pared by 0 bases and J by 0 bases, with 9 bases between. The CDR3 loop reads CSARDPASSYEQYF. The DNA of the CDR3 is TGCAGTGCTAGAGATCCCGCGAGCTCCTACGAGCAGTACTTC.